This T cell receptor beta chain derives from a study of tumor-infiltrating lymphocytes in primary liver carcinoma. Taking about 17-31 mg of unsorted bulk tissue, the authors co-extracted RNA and DNA. The CDR3 spans 14 residues. Unmatched junction bases numbered 5, after V lost 7 bases and J lost 0 bases. CDR1 and CDR2 (germline): MNHEY, SVGEGT. Starting from about 0.5 ug of total RNA, TCR beta cDNA was produced with a primer in the constant region. Construction of TCR beta libraries relied on three successive nested multiplex PCR rounds employing slightly modified ARM-PCR. PCR rounds one and two used TRBV1-TRBV30 forward primers with a C-beta reverse primer for about 11 cycles each. A single record per CDR3 protein comes from TCRdb applying MiXCR to the multiplex PCR reads. The table lists just over 20,000 distinct CDR3 sequences, 79% of them singletons, with approximately 36% in the top ten.

This TCR derives from a woman aged 30 to 39 with primary liver carcinoma and hepatitis B virus infection. The chain joins TRBV6-2 or TRBV6-3 to TRBJ2-7, with 8 bases identical to TRBD2. The sequenced sample consisted of liver tumor tissue from sampling region 4. Subset here: tumor region T4, right-lateral pole. For the CDR3, the DNA is TGTGCCAGCACTCACGGGGGGGTCTCCTACGAGCAGTACTTC. It translates to CASTHGGVSYEQYF.